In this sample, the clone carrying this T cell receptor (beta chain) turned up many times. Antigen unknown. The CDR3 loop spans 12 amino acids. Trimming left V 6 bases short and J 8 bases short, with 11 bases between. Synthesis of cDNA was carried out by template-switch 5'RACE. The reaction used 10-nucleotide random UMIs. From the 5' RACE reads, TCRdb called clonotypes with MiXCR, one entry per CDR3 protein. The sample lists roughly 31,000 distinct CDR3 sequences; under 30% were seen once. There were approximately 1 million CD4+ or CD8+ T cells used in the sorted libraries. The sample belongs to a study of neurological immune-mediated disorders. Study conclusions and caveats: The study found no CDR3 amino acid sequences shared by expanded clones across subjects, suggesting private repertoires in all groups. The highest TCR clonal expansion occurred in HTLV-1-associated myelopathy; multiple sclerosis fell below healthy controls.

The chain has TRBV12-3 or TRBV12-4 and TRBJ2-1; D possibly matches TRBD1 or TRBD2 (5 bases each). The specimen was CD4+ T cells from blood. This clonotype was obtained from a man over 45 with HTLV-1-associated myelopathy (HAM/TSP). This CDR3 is CASSGTGDEQFF. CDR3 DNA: TGTGCCAGCAGCGGGACCGGCGATGAGCAGTTCTTC.